Listed here are 19 T cell receptor beta chains from one sample, sequenced in a study of T cell responses to AZD1222 COVID-19 vaccine. The method was immunoSEQ multiplex PCR; TCRdb's version includes in-frame clones alone and lacks a portion of them. In the table there are 130,000 to 150,000 clones, around 89% of which are singletons. Source: peripheral blood, taken on day 0 of AZD1222 vaccination. The receptors shown here come from an adult in good health.

The chain joins TRBV28 to TRBJ2-1, with 9 bases identical to TRBD2. The V gene end was trimmed by 6 bases and the J gene end by 1 base; junction bases not matched to a gene: 13. The CDR3 spans 18 residues. Germline lookup yields CDR1 MDHEN and CDR2 SYDVKM. The CDR3 loop reads CASRLRSTAGGSYNEQFF. Here the CDR3 DNA reads TGTGCCAGCAGGCTTAGGAGCACGGCGGGGGGGTCCTACAATGAGCAGTTCTTC.

The rearrangement links TRBV3-1 (or the pseudogene TRBV3-2) to TRBJ1-1; D ambiguous. Germline CDR1 LGHDT, CDR2 YNNKEL (reference sequence). This CDR3 region has 14 residues. Trimming removed 4 bases from V and 0 bases from J, with 9 bases in between. The CDR3 DNA sequence: TGTGCCAGCAGCCGGCAGGACCTGAACACTGAAGCTTTCTTT. Its translation: CASSRQDLNTEAFF.

V gene TRBV6-5 combines with J gene TRBJ1-1; weak D call: TRBD1 (5 bases). Trimming left V 0 bases short and J 8 bases short, with 10 bases between. The CDR3 contains 13 residues. CDR1 and CDR2 from the germline V gene are MNHEY and SVGAGI. The CDR3 region has the DNA TGTGCCAGCAGTTACTCGATGGGGCGGGAAGCTTTCTTT. It is translated as CASSYSMGREAFF.

The V and J genes are TRBV28 and TRBJ1-6; D is possibly TRBD1 (5 bases). V dropped 8 bases and J dropped 9 bases, with 14 bases sitting between them. Looked up from germline, CDR1 is MDHEN and CDR2 is SYDVKM. CDR3 length: 13 amino acids. Written as DNA, the CDR3 is TGTGCCAGCGCCGGACACGCTGGTTCACCCCTCCACTTT. Translation: CASAGHAGSPLHF.

V and J are TRBV7-9 and TRBJ2-7; D remains ambiguous. V shed 3 bases and J shed 3 bases, with 6 bases lying between them. Germline V gene lookup returns CDR1 SEHNR and CDR2 FQNEAQ (reference sequence). The CDR3 runs 12 residues. As DNA, the CDR3 is TGTGCCAGCAGCTTTTCCGGCTACGAGCAGTACTTC. Residues: CASSFSGYEQYF.

The chain combines TRBV27 with TRBJ1-1; no firm D call. The V gene lost 8 bases and the J gene lost 5 bases, with 12 bases spanning the gap. The CDR3 contains 12 residues. Germline V gene sequence: CDR1 MNHEY, CDR2 SMNVEV (reference sequence). The CDR3 region has the DNA TGTGCCAGCGGAAGACTGATAACTGAAGCTTTCTTT. Translation gives CASGRLITEAFF.

The V gene is TRBV12-3 or TRBV12-4, the J gene TRBJ1-4; 7 nucleotides align to TRBD1. CDR3 size: 12 residues. V trimming: 6 bases; J trimming: 5 bases; junction bases outside the gene matches: 0. The CDR3 coding sequence is TGTGCCAGCAGGACAGGGAATGAAAAACTGTTTTTT. This translates into CASRTGNEKLFF.

V gene TRBV28 combines with J gene TRBJ2-7; TRBD1 matches at 9 bases. CDR1 is MDHEN, CDR2 SYDVKM, per germline. Trimming at V came to 6 bases and at J to 2 bases, leaving 5 bases not matched to a gene. This CDR3 contains 14 residues. The CDR3 region is CASRRRTGAYEQYF. The CDR3 DNA reads as TGTGCCAGCAGACGAAGGACAGGGGCCTACGAGCAGTACTTC.

The V call is TRBV27, the J call TRBJ1-3; tentative D call: TRBD1 (6 bases). The CDR3 has 14 residues. V was cut by 6 bases and J by 4 bases, with 13 bases left in between. The germline V gene has CDR1 MNHEY and CDR2 SMNVEV (reference sequence). The CDR3 spells CASRQGPAGNTIYF. The CDR3 bases are TGTGCCAGCAGACAGGGTCCCGCGGGAAACACCATATATTTT.

This CDR3 reads CASSSGPWLRRSTDTQYF. The CDR3 DNA reads TGTGCCAGCAGTTCGGGGCCCTGGCTCCGACGTAGCACAGATACGCAGTATTTT. The V and J genes are TRBV27 and TRBJ2-3; TRBD1 or TRBD2 may be the D gene (5 bases each). CDR1 and CDR2 from the germline V gene are MNHEY and SMNVEV (reference sequence). V was clipped by 4 bases and J by 0 bases, with 20 bases between them. This CDR3 is 18 amino acids long.

This clone was found once. This chain uses TRBV20-1 with TRBJ2-7; D is perhaps TRBD1 (5 bases). The CDR3 covers 11 residues. V gave up 3 bases and J gave up 6 bases, with 9 bases separating them. In germline, CDR1 is DFQATT, CDR2 SNEGSKA (reference sequence). CDR3 nucleotide sequence: TGCAGTGCTAGTCAGGGTGGCGAGCAGTACTTC. Protein product: CSASQGGEQYF.

This clone has a single count. The V gene is TRBV5-1, the J gene TRBJ1-2, with a possible D match to TRBD1 (5 bases). V lost 0 bases and J lost 4, with 10 bases in between. CDR1 is SGHRS, CDR2 YFSETQ, per germline. CDR3 length: 14 amino acids. CDR3 coding DNA: TGCGCCAGCAGCTTGGGGGACTGGATCTATGGCTACACCTTC. Protein product: CASSLGDWIYGYTF.

The chain links TRBV30 to TRBJ2-2; the D gene is possibly TRBD2 (5 bases). Germline CDR1 and CDR2: GTSNPN and SVGIG (reference sequence). V lost 0 bases and J 6 bases, leaving 14 bases between the germline ends. The CDR3 has 15 amino acids. In nucleotides, the CDR3 is TGTGCCTGGAGTGTAGGGAATGAGGAGGCCGGGGAGCTGTTTTTT. It codes for CAWSVGNEEAGELFF.

The chain couples TRBV18 to TRBJ2-3, with 11 bases fitting TRBD2. The CDR3 contains 16 residues. Germline V CDR1 and CDR2: KGHSH, LQKENI. Unmatched junction bases numbered 5, after V lost 6 bases and J lost 0 bases. CDR3 in DNA: TGTGCCAGCTCGCCTAGACTAGCGGGGAGCACAGATACGCAGTATTTT. It codes for CASSPRLAGSTDTQYF. Full variable domain (outside the CDR3, taken from reference TRBV18 and TRBJ2-3): NAGVMQNPRHLVRRRGQEARLRCSPMKGHSHVYWYRQLPEEGLKFMVYLQKENIIDESGMPKERFSAEFPKEGPSILRIQQVVRGDSAAYFCASSPRLAGSTDTQYFGPGTRLTVL.

This sequence joins TRBV5-1 and TRBJ2-3, with 8 bases fitting TRBD1. With V trimmed by 0 bases and J by 0 bases, 12 bases remained unmatched. The germline CDR1 and CDR2 sequences are SGHRS and YFSETQ. The length of the CDR3 is 19 residues. CDR3 protein: CASSLVVTGVVVSTDTQYF. DNA for the CDR3: TGCGCCAGCAGCTTGGTAGTGACAGGGGTAGTGGTTAGCACAGATACGCAGTATTTT.

The chain combines TRBV2 with TRBJ2-3; D call uncertain. The V gene lost 3 bases and the J gene lost 1 base, with 5 bases spanning the gap. The germline V gene has CDR1 SNHLY and CDR2 FYNNEI. The CDR3 runs 13 residues. The CDR3 sequence is CASSDGGTDTQYF. In DNA form, the CDR3 reads TGTGCCAGCAGTGATGGTGGCACAGATACGCAGTATTTT.

V and J are TRBV4-2 and TRBJ2-2; D gene uncertain. The CDR3 is made up of 14 amino acids. The V gene's germline CDR1 is LGHNA and CDR2 YNFKEQ. Trimming cost V 1 base and J 3 bases, with 6 bases left between them. The CDR3 DNA reads as TGTGCCAGCAGCCAAGTTGGGGACACCGGGGAGCTGTTTTTT. This translates into CASSQVGDTGELFF.

As DNA, the CDR3 is TGTGCCATCAGTGAGTACCGCCCGGGACAGGGGGCTACACCCCTCCACTTT. It yields the protein CAISEYRPGQGATPLHF. The chain employs TRBV10-3 and TRBJ1-6; 12 nucleotides align to TRBD1. V lost 1 base, J lost 11 bases, and 9 bases stayed unmatched. The germline V gene encodes CDR1 ENHRY and CDR2 SYGVKD. The CDR3 length is 17 residues.

J is TRBJ2-5 and V is TRBV4-1; 15 positions match TRBD2. V trimming: 3 bases; J trimming: 4 bases; junction bases outside the gene matches: 9. Germline V gene lookup returns CDR1 MGHRA and CDR2 YSYEKL. CDR3 length equals 18 residues. CDR3 region: CASSQTPSGLAGGETQYF. CDR3 DNA: TGCGCCAGCAGCCAGACGCCCTCGGGACTAGCGGGGGGAGAGACCCAGTACTTC.